These 5 T cell receptor beta chains share one sample of origin, sequenced in a study of blood T cell repertoires in COVID-19. Measured with immunoSEQ multiplex PCR; TCRdb has only the in-frame clones, and not every one. The sample comprises about 140,000 clones, about 84% of which are singletons, and 8% to 10% rests with the top ten. The sequenced material came from peripheral blood. These receptors all come from a woman of 80 years or more in a cohort sampled during active or convalescent COVID-19.

The genes are TRBV19 and TRBJ1-1; 7 bases line up with TRBD1. The CDR3 is 16 residues long. The J segment lost 1 base and the V segment lost 4 bases, leaving 9 bases of the junction unmatched. Germline V gene lookup returns CDR1 LNHDA and CDR2 SQIVND (reference sequence). Here the CDR3 reads CASSSEEGAGNTEAFF. The DNA of the CDR3 is TGTGCCAGTAGTAGCGAGGAGGGGGCAGGGAACACTGAAGCTTTCTTT.

The genes are TRBV5-4 and TRBJ1-2; tentative D call: TRBD1 (5 bases). V gave up 3 bases and J gave up 4 bases, with 16 bases separating them. Germline lookup yields CDR1 SGHNT and CDR2 YYREEE (reference sequence). The CDR3 contains 15 residues. This CDR3 reads CASSSPTEDGYGYTF. The CDR3 DNA reads TGTGCCAGCAGCTCCCCGACAGAGGATGGCTATGGCTACACCTTC.

The chain couples TRBV7-2 to TRBJ1-2, with D tentatively TRBD1 (5 bases). V was trimmed by 2 bases and J by 7 bases, leaving 14 bases between them. The length of the CDR3 is 14 residues. Germline V gives CDR1 SGHTA, CDR2 FQGNSA. The CDR3 sequence is CASSLQTAGGGYTF. CDR3 coding DNA: TGTGCCAGCAGCTTACAGACCGCGGGGGGTGGCTACACCTTC.

The rearrangement links TRBV7-2 to TRBJ1-1, with no clear D. The CDR3 is made up of 15 amino acids. CDR1 and CDR2 from the germline V gene are SGHTA and FQGNSA. Trimming cost V 0 bases and J 2 bases, with 10 bases left between them. CDR3 bases: TGTGCCAGCAGCTTAGCACGGGGATTCAACACTGAAGCTTTCTTT. Translating gives CASSLARGFNTEAFF.

This chain uses TRBV5-1 with TRBJ1-3; D perhaps matches TRBD1 (6 bases). The CDR3 has 13 amino acids. CDR1 is SGHRS, CDR2 YFSETQ, per germline. The V end lost 3 bases, the J end lost 4 bases, and 8 bases lay between the germline ends. The CDR3 protein is CASSWGPGNTIYF. The CDR3 DNA reads TGCGCCAGCAGCTGGGGGCCGGGAAACACCATATATTTT.